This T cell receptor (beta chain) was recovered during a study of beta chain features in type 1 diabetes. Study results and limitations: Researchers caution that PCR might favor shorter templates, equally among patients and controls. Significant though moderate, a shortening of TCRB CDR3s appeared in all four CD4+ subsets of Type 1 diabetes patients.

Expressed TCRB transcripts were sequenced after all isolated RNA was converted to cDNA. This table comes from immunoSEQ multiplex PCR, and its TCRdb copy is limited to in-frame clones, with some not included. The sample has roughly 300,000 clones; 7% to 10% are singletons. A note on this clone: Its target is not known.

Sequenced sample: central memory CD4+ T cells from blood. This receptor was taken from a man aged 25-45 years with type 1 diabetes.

This chain's CDR3 is CAIRPGQGSDTQYF. CDR3 bases: TGTGCCATCAGGCCGGGACAGGGATCAGATACGCAGTATTTT. V is TRBV10-3 and J is TRBJ2-3, with 9 bases identical to TRBD1. The CDR3 loop spans 14 amino acids. Looked up from germline, CDR1 is ENHRY and CDR2 is SYGVKD. The junction had 5 bases not matched to a gene; V was cut back by 6 bases and J by 4 bases.